Listed below are T cell receptor beta chains from one sample, sequenced in a study of blood T cell repertoires in COVID-19. Clones were read by immunoSEQ multiplex PCR, and TCRdb kept only the in-frame ones, dropping some. Found here are roughly 160,000 clones, about 90% of them singletons; the top ten hold about 7%. The sequenced material came from PBMCs or T cells enriched from blood (not recorded which). The receptors were gathered from a woman between 50 and 59 years old who had recovered from COVID-19. The CDR3 runs from the conserved cysteine through the conserved F or W. The D gene is left open where the match is weak. Rows may omit the clone size; those that give it use once, few, many or a size class.

j_call v_call d_call clone_size cdr3_aa cdr3_nt
TRBJ1-2 TRBV13 . . CASSLSAGELGYTF TGTGCCAGCAGCCTTAGCGCGGGGGAGCTGGGCTACACCTTC
TRBJ2-1 TRBV24-1 TRBD1 . CATSDLGRGNEQFF TGTGCCACCAGTGATTTGGGCAGGGGGAATGAGCAGTTCTTC
TRBJ2-1 TRBV7-9 TRBD1 . CASSPSSGTGFHEQFF TGTGCCAGCAGCCCCTCTTCCGGGACAGGGTTTCATGAGCAGTTCTTC
TRBJ1-2 TRBV2 . . CASSSYGYTF TGTGCCAGCAGCAGCTATGGCTACACCTTC
TRBJ2-1 TRBV4-1 . once CASSQTTGYNEQFF TGCGCCAGCAGCCAAACAACAGGTTACAATGAGCAGTTCTTC
TRBJ2-3 TRBV5-1 . . CASSLASYNRDTQYF TGCGCCAGCAGCTTGGCGTCTTATAATAGAGATACGCAGTATTTT
TRBJ1-2 TRBV4-3 . . CASSQGWADNYGYTF TGCGCCAGCAGCCAAGGGTGGGCAGATAACTATGGCTACACCTTC
TRBJ2-3 TRBV3-1/TRBV3-2 . . CASSTPRTVKGDTQYF TGTGCCAGCAGCACTCCTAGGACAGTAAAGGGGGATACGCAGTATTTT
TRBJ1-5 TRBV28 . . CASSLFPGGLNQPQHF TGTGCCAGCAGTTTATTCCCCGGGGGGCTCAATCAGCCCCAGCATTTT
TRBJ2-1 TRBV7-9 . once CASSGESTSIHTTYNEQFF TGTGCCAGCAGCGGGGAGTCTACTAGCATCCATACGACATACAATGAGCAGTTCTTC